This T cell receptor beta chain was profiled in a study of T cell repertoires in cytomegalovirus infection (dated by TCRdb to the late 2010s). In terms of the full investigation: The HLA type of each donor mattered for the analysis, because public TCR beta signatures pointed to carriage of CMV infection along with the matching HLA type.

Here is what the overall study found, with its caveats: In both this cohort and an independent cohort of several hundred donors, the cumulative frequency of public TCR beta family members distinguished carriers of CMV infection plus the relevant HLA type. The ex vivo response was dominated by HLA-C-restricted CMV-specific TCR beta clonotypes, and the single most frequent clonotype in two of eight donors was supplied by these HLA-C-restricted clonotypes.

The CDR3 covers 14 residues, taking in both the cysteine and the phenylalanine. The only DNA kept is the CDR3, 42 bases in frame from the first base. For CDR1 and CDR2, the germline V gene lists SGHTA and FQGNSA. A distance of 11 bases separates the germline ends of V and J, which lose 0 bases and 6 bases respectively. As to this clonotype: No cognate antigen has been identified for it. No qualities accompany the bases; no much larger clone lies one base away.

The sequencing machine was an Illumina HiSeq 1500. TCRdb handled the public reads itself, with Q25 trimming in fastp and clone calling in MiXCR, and kept productive beta chains. Rows matching on CDR3 protein sequence are summarized as one entry with the most common DNA and genes. Present in this sample are approximately 500,000 distinct CDR3 sequences, about 26% of which were seen just once. The ten largest account for about 13% of the sample. The sequence is built from TRBV7-2 and TRBJ2-5; the D gene is unclear. The clonotype comes from a human donor in good health (CMV status not recorded). Some clones in this sample may be carry-over from other donors' samples. The specimen was PBMCs. The CDR3 reads as follows: CASSLAPPRKTQYF. The nucleotides read TGTGCCAGCAGCTTAGCGCCCCCCCGAAAGACCCAGTACTTC.